The following is a T cell receptor beta chain sequence with its context. Its antigen is still unknown. V shed 7 bases and J shed 6 bases, with 21 bases lying between them. The CDR3 loop spans 16 amino acids. The germline gives CDR1 MNHNY, CDR2 SVGAGI (reference sequence). The source of the sample is a study of cytomegalovirus exposure and HLA in healthy donors. Study-wide findings and caveats: Presence/absence analyses treated sequencing depth as roughly uniform across donors. In an earlier analysis, about 90% or about 30%: the productive usage of most TCR beta V segments.

Vbeta (60) and Jbeta (13) primers were used in the PCR. Profiled with immunoSEQ multiplex PCR; TCRdb holds only in-frame clones, not every one. Here the sample spans roughly 120,000 clones, about three fifths being singletons. Sequencing used PBMCs. V usage is TRBV6-6 and J usage is TRBJ2-2, with D perhaps matching TRBD1 (6 bases). The receptor was derived from a man between 35 and 55 years old in good health and CMV-seropositive. In nucleotides, the CDR3 is TGTGCCAGCACCAACACTCTACAGGGTATCGCCGGGGAGCTGTTTTTT. Translated, it gives CASTNTLQGIAGELFF.